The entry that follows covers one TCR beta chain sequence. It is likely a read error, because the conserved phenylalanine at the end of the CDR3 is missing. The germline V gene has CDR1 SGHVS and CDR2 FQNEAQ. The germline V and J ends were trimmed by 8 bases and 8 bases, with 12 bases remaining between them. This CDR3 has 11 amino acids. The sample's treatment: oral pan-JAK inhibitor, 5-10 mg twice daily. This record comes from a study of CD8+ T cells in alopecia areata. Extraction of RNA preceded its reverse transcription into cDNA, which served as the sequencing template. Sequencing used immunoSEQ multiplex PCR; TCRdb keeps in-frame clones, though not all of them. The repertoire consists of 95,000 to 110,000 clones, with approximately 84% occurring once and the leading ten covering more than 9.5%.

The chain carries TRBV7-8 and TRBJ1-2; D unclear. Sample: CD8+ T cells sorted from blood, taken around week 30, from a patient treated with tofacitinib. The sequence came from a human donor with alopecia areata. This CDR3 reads CASLTGIGYTL. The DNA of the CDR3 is TGTGCCAGCCTGACCGGGATCGGCTACACCCTC.